This T cell receptor (beta chain) comes out of a study of prognosis after radiotherapy for stage I lung cancer. This clonotype has ten or more counts. Using two-round multiplex PCR, the authors amplified TCR beta CDR3 from genomic DNA. Primers were specific to each TRBV and TRBJ gene in first-round PCR. TCRdb ran MiXCR on the multiplex PCR reads and lists one entry per CDR3 protein. The sample includes under 20,000 distinct CDR3 sequences, around 47% seen only once; the top ten take roughly 43%. Germline CDR1 ENHRY, CDR2 SYGVKD. The CDR3 is made up of 16 amino acids. V gave up 6 bases and J gave up 1 base, with 18 bases separating them.

The source of this sequence is a donor over 45 with non-small cell lung cancer. The sample consisted of PBMCs, taken before or after stereotactic body radiation therapy (not recorded which). The chain recombines TRBV10-3 with TRBJ1-1, with a weak D call TRBD1 (5 bases). CDR3 in DNA: TGTGCCATCAGGGGGCAGGGACCGGGTACGAACACTGAAGCTTTCTTT. This gives the protein CAIRGQGPGTNTEAFF.